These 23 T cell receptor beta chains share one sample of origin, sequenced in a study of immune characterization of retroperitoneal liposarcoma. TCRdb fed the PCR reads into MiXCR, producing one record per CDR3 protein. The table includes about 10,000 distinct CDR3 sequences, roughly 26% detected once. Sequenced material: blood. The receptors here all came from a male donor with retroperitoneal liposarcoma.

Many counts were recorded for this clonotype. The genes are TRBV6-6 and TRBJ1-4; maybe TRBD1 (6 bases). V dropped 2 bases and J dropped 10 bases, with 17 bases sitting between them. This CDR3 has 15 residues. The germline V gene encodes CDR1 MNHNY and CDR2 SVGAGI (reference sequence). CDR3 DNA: TGTGCCAGCAGTTACGTAGTACAGGGATCCGGAAAACTGTTTTTT. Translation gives CASSYVVQGSGKLFF.

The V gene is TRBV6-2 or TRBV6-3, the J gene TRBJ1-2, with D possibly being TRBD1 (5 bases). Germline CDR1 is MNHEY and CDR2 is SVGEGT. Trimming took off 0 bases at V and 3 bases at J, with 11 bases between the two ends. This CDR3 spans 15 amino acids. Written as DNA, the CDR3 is TGTGCCAGCAGTTACTCGTTCGGGACGGACTATGGCTACACCTTC. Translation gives CASSYSFGTDYGYTF.

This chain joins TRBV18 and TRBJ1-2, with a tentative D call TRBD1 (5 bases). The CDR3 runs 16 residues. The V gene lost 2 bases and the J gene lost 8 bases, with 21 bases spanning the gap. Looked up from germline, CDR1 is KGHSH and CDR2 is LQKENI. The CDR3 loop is CASSPIPTGEDGGYTF. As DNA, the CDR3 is TGTGCCAGCTCACCAATCCCGACGGGGGAGGATGGAGGCTACACCTTC. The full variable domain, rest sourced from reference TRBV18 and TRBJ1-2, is NAGVMQNPRHLVRRRGQEARLRCSPMKGHSHVYWYRQLPEEGLKFMVYLQKENIIDESGMPKERFSAEFPKEGPSILRIQQVVRGDSAAYFCASSPIPTGEDGGYTFGSGTRLTVV.

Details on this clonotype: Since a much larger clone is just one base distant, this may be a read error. CDR3: CASITHPEGTVTYEQFF. As DNA, the CDR3 is TGCGCCAGCATCACCCACCCGGAGGGGACGGTCACCTACGAGCAGTTCTTC. J is TRBJ2-1 and V is TRBV23-1; maybe TRBD2 (6 bases). TRBV23-1 is an open reading frame whose function is uncertain. The ends were cut back, 7 bases at V and 10 bases at J, with 29 bases in the middle. The CDR3 has 17 amino acids.

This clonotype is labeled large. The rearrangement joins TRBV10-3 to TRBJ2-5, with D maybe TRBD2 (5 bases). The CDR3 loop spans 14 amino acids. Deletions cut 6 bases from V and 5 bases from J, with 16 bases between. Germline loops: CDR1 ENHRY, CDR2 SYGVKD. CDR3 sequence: CAIRSRGIGETQYF. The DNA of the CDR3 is TGTGCCATCAGGTCCCGGGGAATCGGGGAGACCCAGTACTTC.

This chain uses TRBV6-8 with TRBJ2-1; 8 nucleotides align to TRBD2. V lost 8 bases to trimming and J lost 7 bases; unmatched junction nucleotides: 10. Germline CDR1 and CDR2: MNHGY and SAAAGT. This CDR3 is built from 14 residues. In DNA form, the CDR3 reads TGTGCCAGCCGGGACGCGGGAGGCTGGAATGAGCAGTTCTTC. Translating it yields CASRDAGGWNEQFF.

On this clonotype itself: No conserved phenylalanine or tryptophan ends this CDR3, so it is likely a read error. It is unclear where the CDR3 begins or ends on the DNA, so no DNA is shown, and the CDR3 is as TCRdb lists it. This chain's CDR3 is CASSVTFYEQHV. The chain recombines TRBV6-1 with TRBJ2-1. The CDR3 is 12 residues long, ends included. CDR1 and CDR2 (germline): MNHNS, SASEGT.

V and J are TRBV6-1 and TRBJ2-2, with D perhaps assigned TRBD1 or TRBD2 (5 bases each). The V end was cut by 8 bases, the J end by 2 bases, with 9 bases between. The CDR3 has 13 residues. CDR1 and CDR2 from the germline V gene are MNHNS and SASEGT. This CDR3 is CASRDVNTGELFF. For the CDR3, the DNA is TGTGCCAGCCGGGACGTAAACACCGGGGAGCTGTTTTTT.

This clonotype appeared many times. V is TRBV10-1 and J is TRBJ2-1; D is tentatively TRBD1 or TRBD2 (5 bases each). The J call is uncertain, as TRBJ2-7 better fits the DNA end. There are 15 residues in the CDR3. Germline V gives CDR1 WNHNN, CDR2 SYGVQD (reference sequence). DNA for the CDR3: TGCGCCAGCAGTGAGAGGCAGGGAAGGAGGTACGAGCAGTACGTC. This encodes CASSERQGRRYEQYV.

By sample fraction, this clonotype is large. The CDR3 loop is CASSYPSGESLNVLTF. Written as DNA, the CDR3 is TGTGCCAGCAGTTACCCGTCCGGGGAGTCACTAAACGTCCTGACTTTC. The V gene is TRBV6-6, the J gene TRBJ2-6, with a possible D match to TRBD2 (5 bases). The CDR3 extends over 16 amino acids. V was trimmed by 2 bases and J by 10 bases, leaving 18 bases between them. Germline CDR1 is MNHNY and CDR2 is SVGAGI (reference sequence).

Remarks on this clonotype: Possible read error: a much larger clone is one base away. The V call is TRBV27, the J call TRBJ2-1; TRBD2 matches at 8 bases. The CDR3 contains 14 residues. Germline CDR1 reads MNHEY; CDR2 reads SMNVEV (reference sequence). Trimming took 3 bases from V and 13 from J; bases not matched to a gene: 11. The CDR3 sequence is CASSFAGGQETQFF. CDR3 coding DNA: TGTGCCAGCAGTTTCGCGGGGGGCCAAGAGACCCAGTTCTTC.

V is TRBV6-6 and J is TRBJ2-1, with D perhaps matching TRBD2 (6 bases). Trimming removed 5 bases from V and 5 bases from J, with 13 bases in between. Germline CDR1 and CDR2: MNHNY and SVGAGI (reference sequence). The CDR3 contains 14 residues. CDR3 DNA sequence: TGTGCCAGCAGTCTAGGGACTGGGAACAATGAGCAGTTCTTC. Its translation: CASSLGTGNNEQFF.

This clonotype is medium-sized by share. The CDR3 protein is CASSPPTGSKNIQFF. In nucleotides, the CDR3 is TGTGCCAGCAGCCCCCCGACAGGGTCCAAAAACATTCAGTTCTTC. V gene TRBV7-2 combines with J gene TRBJ2-1; 7 bases fit TRBD1. V dropped 5 bases and J dropped 13; count of bases not matched to a gene: 17. The CDR3 runs to 15 residues. CDR1 is SGHTA and CDR2 is FQGNSA in the germline V gene.

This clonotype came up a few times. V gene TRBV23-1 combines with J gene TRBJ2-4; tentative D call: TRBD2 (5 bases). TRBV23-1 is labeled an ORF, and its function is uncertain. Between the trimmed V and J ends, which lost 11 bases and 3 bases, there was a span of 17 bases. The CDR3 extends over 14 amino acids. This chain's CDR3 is CAGKPSWVKNIQYF. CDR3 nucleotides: TGCGCCGGGAAACCTAGCTGGGTCAAAAACATTCAGTACTTC.

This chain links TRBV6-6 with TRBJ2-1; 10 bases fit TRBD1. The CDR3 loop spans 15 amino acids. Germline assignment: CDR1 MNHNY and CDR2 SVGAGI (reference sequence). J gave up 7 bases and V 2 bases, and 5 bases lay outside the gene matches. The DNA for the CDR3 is TGTGCCAGCAGTTACGGACAGGGGGGTGTTAATGAGCAGTTCTTC. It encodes CASSYGQGGVNEQFF.

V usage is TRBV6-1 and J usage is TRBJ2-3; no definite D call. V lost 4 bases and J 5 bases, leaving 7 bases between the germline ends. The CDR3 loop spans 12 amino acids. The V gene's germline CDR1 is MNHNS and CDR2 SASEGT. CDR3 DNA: TGTGCCAGCAGTGTAGGCCGAGATACGCAGTATTTT. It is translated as CASSVGRDTQYF.

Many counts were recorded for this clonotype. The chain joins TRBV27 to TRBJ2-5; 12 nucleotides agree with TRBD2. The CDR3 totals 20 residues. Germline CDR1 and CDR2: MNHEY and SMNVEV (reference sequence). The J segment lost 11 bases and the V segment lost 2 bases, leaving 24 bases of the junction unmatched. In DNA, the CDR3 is TGTGCCAGCAGTTTACATATCCATCCTAGTTCTAGCGGGGGGGGGTATGAGCAGTACTTC. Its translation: CASSLHIHPSSSGGGYEQYF.

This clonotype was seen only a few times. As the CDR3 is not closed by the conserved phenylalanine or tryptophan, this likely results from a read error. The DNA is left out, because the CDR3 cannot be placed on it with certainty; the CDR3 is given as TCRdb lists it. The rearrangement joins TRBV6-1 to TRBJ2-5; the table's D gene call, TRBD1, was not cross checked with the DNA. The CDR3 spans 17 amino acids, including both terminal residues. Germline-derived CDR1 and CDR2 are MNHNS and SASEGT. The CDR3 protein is CASSVGTGGRSPLHFGN.

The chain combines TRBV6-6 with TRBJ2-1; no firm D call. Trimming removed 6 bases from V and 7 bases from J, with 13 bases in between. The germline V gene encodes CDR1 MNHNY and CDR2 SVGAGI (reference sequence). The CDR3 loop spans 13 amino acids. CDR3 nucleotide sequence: TGTGCCAGCAGCCCCTCCCGGGTGAATGAGCAGTTCTTC. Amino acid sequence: CASSPSRVNEQFF.

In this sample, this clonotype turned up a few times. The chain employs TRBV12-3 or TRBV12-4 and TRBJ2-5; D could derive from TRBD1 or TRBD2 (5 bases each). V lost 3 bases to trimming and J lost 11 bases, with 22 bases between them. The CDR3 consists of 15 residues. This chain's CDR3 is CASSFAGTSNNEQYF. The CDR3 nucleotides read TGTGCCAGCAGTTTTGCAGGGACCTCAAACAATGAGCAGTACTTC.

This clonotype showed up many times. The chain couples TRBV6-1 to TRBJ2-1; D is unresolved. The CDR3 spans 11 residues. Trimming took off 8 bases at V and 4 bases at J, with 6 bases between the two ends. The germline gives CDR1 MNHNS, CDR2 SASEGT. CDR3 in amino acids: CASLLYNEQFF. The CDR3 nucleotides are TGTGCCAGCCTACTATACAATGAGCAGTTCTTC.

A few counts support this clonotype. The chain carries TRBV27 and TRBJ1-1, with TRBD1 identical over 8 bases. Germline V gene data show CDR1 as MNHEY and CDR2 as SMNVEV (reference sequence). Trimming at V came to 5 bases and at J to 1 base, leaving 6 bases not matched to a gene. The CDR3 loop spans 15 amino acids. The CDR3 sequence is CASSGDRSANTEAFF. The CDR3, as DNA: TGTGCCAGCAGTGGGGACAGGTCCGCGAACACTGAAGCTTTCTTT.

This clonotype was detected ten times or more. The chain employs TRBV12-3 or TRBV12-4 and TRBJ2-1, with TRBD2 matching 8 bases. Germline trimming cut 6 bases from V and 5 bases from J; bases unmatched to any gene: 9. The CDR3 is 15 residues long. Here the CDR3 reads CASSPRGGGNNEQFF. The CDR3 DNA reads TGTGCCAGCAGCCCCCGGGGGGGCGGGAACAATGAGCAGTTCTTC.